Presented here are 3 T cell receptor beta chains from one specimen sequenced in a study of OX40 agonist ivuxolimab in advanced cancers. The repertoire was sequenced with immunoSEQ multiplex PCR; TCRdb's copy has only in-frame clones and lacks some. This table holds tens of thousands of clones, roughly 93% found once. The input for sequencing was CD4+ or CD8+ T cells sorted from blood, taken in a trial of the OX40 agonist ivuxolimab. The receptors shown here come from an adult with an advanced solid tumor such as melanoma, head and neck, liver or kidney cancer.

This clone was seen only once. V is TRBV7-2 and J is TRBJ2-3; 10 nucleotides line up with TRBD2. CDR1 SGHTA and CDR2 FQGNSA come from the germline V gene. Germline trimming cut 3 bases from V and 5 bases from J; bases unmatched to any gene: 5. This CDR3 spans 15 amino acids. The CDR3 bases are TGTGCCAGCAGCTTCGAGCGGGGGGGGTTAGATACGCAGTATTTT. Translation gives CASSFERGGLDTQYF.

The chain couples TRBV5-1 to TRBJ2-7, with 7 bases aligning to TRBD1. This CDR3 spans 16 amino acids. Per the germline V gene, CDR1 is SGHRS and CDR2 is YFSETQ. Trimming removed 4 bases from V and 3 bases from J; junction bases left unmatched: 13. In DNA, the CDR3 is TGCGCCAGCAGCCAAACAGGGGACCACACTCTCTACGAGCAGTACTTC. This gives the protein CASSQTGDHTLYEQYF.

In this sample, this clone turned up once. The V and J genes are TRBV11-3 and TRBJ2-7; tentative D call: TRBD2 (7 bases). Germline V gene sequence: CDR1 SGHNT, CDR2 YENEEA. The CDR3 has 16 residues. The V end was cut by 5 bases, the J end by 2 bases, with 19 bases between. This CDR3 is CASSKGGGAGTYEQYF. The CDR3 coding sequence is TGTGCCAGCAGCAAAGGAGGGGGGGCAGGGACCTACGAGCAGTACTTC.